Listed here are 12 T cell receptor beta chains from one sample, sequenced in a study of T cell responses to AZD1222 COVID-19 vaccine (dated by TCRdb to about 2021). To prepare the library, the immunoSEQ multiplex PCR assay was applied. TCRdb took this table from immuneACCESS and kept in-frame rearrangements with V and J called. Such tables lack part of the clones; where checked against another copy, unresolved V genes explain under half of the gap, and the rest is unexplained. Recorded for this sample are 150,000 to 200,000 clones; just over 90% of them occurred a single time. 2.5% to 3% of the sample lies in the top ten. The time point label on this specimen signifies: baseline before first vaccination. The sequencing here drew on peripheral blood, taken on day 0 of AZD1222 vaccination. Every receptor here comes from an adult in good health.

The chain has TRBV18 and TRBJ2-6; weak D call: TRBD1 (6 bases). V lost 3 bases and J 2 bases, leaving 11 bases between the germline ends. Germline V gene sequence: CDR1 KGHSH, CDR2 LQKENI. This CDR3 has 16 residues. The CDR3 spells CASSPLTGTGANVLTF. The CDR3 coding sequence is TGTGCCAGCTCACCGCTTACAGGGACTGGGGCCAACGTCCTGACTTTC.

The chain joins TRBV27 to TRBJ2-7; D not certain. Germline V gives CDR1 MNHEY, CDR2 SMNVEV (reference sequence). V was clipped by 5 bases and J by 3 bases, with 5 bases between them. The CDR3 totals 11 residues. The CDR3 loop reads CASSRNYEQYF. In DNA form, the CDR3 reads TGTGCCAGCAGTCGGAACTACGAGCAGTACTTC.

This sequence joins TRBV2 and TRBJ1-2, with TRBD1 identical over 7 bases. J gave up 2 bases and V 6 bases, and 3 bases lay outside the gene matches. The CDR3 spans 13 residues. Germline values: CDR1 SNHLY, CDR2 FYNNEI. CDR3 in amino acids: CASSPGQNYGYTF. Written as DNA, the CDR3 is TGTGCCAGCAGCCCGGGACAGAACTATGGCTACACCTTC. Based on the CDR3 plus reference TRBV2 and TRBJ1-2, the full variable domain is EPEVTQTPSHQVTQMGQEVILRCVPISNHLYFYWYRQILGQKVEFLVSFYNNEISEKSEIFDDQFSVERPDGSNFTLKIRSTKLEDSAMYFCASSPGQNYGYTFGSGTRLTVV.

The gene calls are TRBV12-3 or TRBV12-4 and TRBJ1-1, with unresolved D. This CDR3 has 11 amino acids. V gave up 10 bases and J gave up 9 bases, with 15 bases separating them. The CDR3 region is CATGLGQKAFF. The CDR3 DNA reads TGTGCCACCGGACTAGGGCAAAAAGCTTTCTTT.

This chain links TRBV19 with TRBJ1-1, with 8 bases identical to TRBD1. CDR1 and CDR2 (germline): LNHDA, SQIVND (reference sequence). Trimming removed 7 bases from V and 3 bases from J; junction bases left unmatched: 7. This CDR3 has 14 residues. CDR3 sequence (DNA): TGTGCCAGTAACCCGACAGGGGAGTACACTGAAGCTTTCTTT. Its translation: CASNPTGEYTEAFF.

This chain joins TRBV3-1 (or the pseudogene TRBV3-2) and TRBJ1-6, with 9 bases fitting TRBD1. Germline lookup yields CDR1 LGHDT and CDR2 YNNKEL (reference sequence). The CDR3 runs 15 residues. V shed 4 bases, J shed 7 bases, and the junction held 5 bases outside the gene matches. CDR3 nucleotides: TGTGCCAGCAGCCCCTCGGGACAGGGAAATTCACCCCTCCACTTT. It codes for CASSPSGQGNSPLHF.

The chain joins TRBV3-1 (or the pseudogene TRBV3-2) to TRBJ2-7, with 7 bases lining up with TRBD1. Unmatched junction bases numbered 4, after V lost 1 base and J lost 1 base. Germline V gives CDR1 LGHDT, CDR2 YNNKEL (reference sequence). This CDR3 is built from 15 residues. CDR3 in amino acids: CASSQVQGDSYEQYF. DNA for the CDR3: TGTGCCAGCAGCCAAGTGCAGGGGGATTCCTACGAGCAGTACTTC.

The CDR3 sequence is CASSTKQGALRTEAFF. The CDR3 nucleotides read TGTGCCAGCAGTACAAAACAGGGGGCACTTAGGACTGAAGCTTTCTTT. The rearrangement links TRBV2 to TRBJ1-1; TRBD1 aligns across 9 bases. This CDR3 is built from 16 residues. The V gene end was trimmed by 5 bases and the J gene end by 5 bases; junction bases not matched to a gene: 12. Germline CDR1 SNHLY, CDR2 FYNNEI.

This clone appeared a single time. The chain joins TRBV5-6 to TRBJ2-3; D might be TRBD2 (6 bases). The V gene's germline CDR1 is SGHDT and CDR2 YYEEEE. V dropped 4 bases and J dropped 0 bases, with 9 bases sitting between them. The CDR3 totals 14 residues. The CDR3 protein is CASSPGVSTDTQYF. The CDR3 region has the DNA TGTGCCAGCAGCCCGGGGGTGAGCACAGATACGCAGTATTTT.

This rearrangement joins TRBV5-1 to TRBJ2-1; tentatively, D is TRBD1 (6 bases). Germline V gene lookup returns CDR1 SGHRS and CDR2 YFSETQ. CDR3 length: 14 amino acids. Trimming pared 4 bases from V and 5 bases from J, leaving 13 bases between. This CDR3 reads CASSLRGGNNEQFF. CDR3 bases: TGCGCCAGCAGCCTCCGAGGGGGAAACAATGAGCAGTTCTTC.

Only one count was recorded for this clone. The rearrangement links TRBV5-1 to TRBJ1-4; D is possibly TRBD1 (6 bases). The CDR3 loop spans 14 amino acids. The V and J ends lost 5 bases and 8 bases respectively, with 16 bases between them. Germline assignment: CDR1 SGHRS and CDR2 YFSETQ. CDR3: CASSGGGGSEKLFF. CDR3 nucleotides: TGCGCCAGCAGTGGTGGTGGGGGCTCCGAAAAACTGTTTTTT.

The chain is built from TRBV30 and TRBJ1-3, with D perhaps matching TRBD1 (5 bases). Deletions cut 8 bases from V and 0 bases from J, with 14 bases between. CDR3 length: 14 residues. The V gene's germline CDR1 is GTSNPN and CDR2 SVGIG (reference sequence). CDR3 bases: TGTGCCCAATCCAGGGAGTTCTCTGGAAACACCATATATTTT. Translated, it gives CAQSREFSGNTIYF. Full variable domain (rest looked up from reference TRBV30 and TRBJ1-3): SQTIHQWPATLVQPVGSPLSLECTVEGTSNPNLYWYRQAAGRGLQLLFYSVGIGQISSEVPQNLSASRPQDRQFILSSKKLLLSDSGFYLCAQSREFSGNTIYFGEGSWLTVV.